This T cell receptor beta chain is drawn from a study of early T cells in non-severe SARS-CoV-2 infection. Whole-study context: RNA in bulk from unsorted whole blood was sequenced, and chains were unpaired. Findings and caveats of the study: Comparison of clonotypes with VDJdb favored anti-spike CD8 responses while missing private and CD4 specificities.

This clonotype has only a few counts. Its antigen is not known. V lost 0 bases, J lost 5 bases, and 4 bases stayed unmatched. CDR1 SGHNT and CDR2 YYREEE come from the germline V gene (reference sequence). The CDR3 extends over 16 amino acids. Each single cDNA molecule received a unique molecular identifier. One entry per CDR3 protein results from TCRdb running MiXCR on the 5' RACE reads. The table shows around 30,000 distinct CDR3 sequences, with less than 5% occurring only once. The sequenced sample was whole blood. This rearrangement joins TRBV5-4 to TRBJ2-5; 13 nucleotides match TRBD2. The receptor comes from an adult who was a healthcare worker with PCR-confirmed SARS-CoV-2 infection or an uninfected control (not recorded which). The CDR3 sequence: CASSLGRTSGSETQYF. The CDR3 region has the DNA TGTGCCAGCAGCTTGGGGCGGACTAGCGGGAGTGAGACCCAGTACTTC.